Listed below are T cell receptor beta chains from one sample, sequenced in a study of blood T cell repertoires in COVID-19. Libraries were prepared by immunoSEQ multiplex PCR; TCRdb keeps only in-frame clonotypes and omits some of them. Of some 200,000 clones in the sample, 75% to 90% are singletons; the top ten hold 3% to 4.5%. The sequencing input was PBMCs or T cells enriched from blood (not recorded which). These receptors were taken from a woman aged 35 to 49 with acute COVID-19. CDR3s leave out the opening cysteine and the closing phenylalanine or tryptophan. Fields, in order: J gene, V gene, CDR3 protein.

>TRBJ1-6|TRBV27
ASRGGVLSRNSPLH
>TRBJ2-7|TRBV7-3
ASSLAGGPNEQY
>TRBJ2-6|TRBV25-1
ASRTGAGANVLT
>TRBJ1-4|TRBV6-5
ASSTQGAASEKLF
>TRBJ1-2|TRBV5-4
ASSLVGQNPPGYT
>TRBJ2-3|TRBV5-1
ASSLQGLGTDTQY
>TRBJ1-2|TRBV4-1
ASSRRMEDVDYGYT
>TRBJ1-2|TRBV10-3
AISERTGDGYT
>TRBJ2-2|TRBV27
ASSLWAAGELF
>TRBJ1-4|TRBV21-1
ASSKTSGATNEKLF
>TRBJ1-1|TRBV3-1/TRBV3-2
ASSQGASTEAF
>TRBJ2-1|TRBV19
ASSIPGLAGDSSYNEQF
>TRBJ1-6|TRBV5-1
ASSIHPGQTSPLH
>TRBJ2-1|TRBV2
ASSSYVGVDGNEQF
>TRBJ1-6|TRBV4-3
ASSQDRQGVVNSPLH
>TRBJ1-1|TRBV27
ASSLFPGAFAEAF
>TRBJ1-1|TRBV2
ATSSGGTEAF
>TRBJ1-4|TRBV7-9
ASSLTGYDEKLF
>TRBJ1-6|TRBV27
ASSLSGRDTSPLH
>TRBJ2-5|TRBV6-1
ASSDRGWETQY
>TRBJ1-1|TRBV6-5
ASSRGRNTEAF
>TRBJ2-1|TRBV5-1
ASSLPSGSSYNEQF
>TRBJ1-1|TRBV30
AWAGRGSSRTEAF
>TRBJ2-3|TRBV6-4
ASSDSGGPDTQY
>TRBJ1-1|TRBV27
ASSAGGGNTEAF
>TRBJ1-1|TRBV25-1
ASSDTVKTEAF
>TRBJ1-1|TRBV6-6
ASSLGPGNTEAF
>TRBJ2-1|TRBV9
ASSLGALNEQF
>TRBJ1-4|TRBV5-5
ASSAQGGEMLKLF
>TRBJ1-1|TRBV6-2/TRBV6-3
ASSKSAEAF
>TRBJ1-2|TRBV14
ASSQVGGSGYT
>TRBJ1-4|TRBV7-9
ASSLIDRVGEKLF
>TRBJ1-1|TRBV2
ASSERLGSDTEAF
>TRBJ1-5|TRBV19
ASSIGTGSVQPQH
>TRBJ2-7|TRBV7-2
ASSLGAGAYEQY
>TRBJ1-2|TRBV4-3
ASSQDMSSAYGYT
>TRBJ1-4|TRBV15
ATRHYKDLNEKLF
>TRBJ1-6|TRBV27
ASRGQSSYNSPLH
>TRBJ1-2|TRBV12-3/TRBV12-4
ASSSGLYGYT
>TRBJ1-2|TRBV19
ASSPGQGNYGYT
>TRBJ2-1|TRBV7-9
ASSWTSGGIFNEQF
>TRBJ2-1|TRBV2
ASGETGYNEQF
>TRBJ1-5|TRBV4-1
ASSRLSGTGGGGQPQH
>TRBJ1-3|TRBV15
ATSREVDRATGNTIY
>TRBJ1-2|TRBV2
ASSEIGAGYT
>TRBJ2-7|TRBV9
ASSLNAGTYEQY
>TRBJ2-3|TRBV5-1
ASSLDRSTDTQY
>TRBJ1-2|TRBV9
ASSVATGYGYT
>TRBJ1-1|TRBV12-3/TRBV12-4
ASSLRDTEAF
>TRBJ2-3|TRBV2
ASQRGGTDTQY
>TRBJ1-2|TRBV30
AWIIKAGSNYGYT
>TRBJ2-2|TRBV5-8
ASRKGQVATGELF
>TRBJ1-5|TRBV19
ASSIDWSSNQPQH
>TRBJ1-5|TRBV27
ASSFPVRQGRYSNQPQH
>TRBJ2-3|TRBV5-6
ASSLYRGTDTQY
>TRBJ2-7|TRBV5-4
ASSRQGGGYEQY
>TRBJ2-5|TRBV7-2
ASSLVLGPETQY
>TRBJ1-2|TRBV6-5
ASTLMAGDGYT
>TRBJ1-4|TRBV12-5
ASGPGQFNEKLF
>TRBJ1-2|TRBV6-1
ASSERVRGYGYT